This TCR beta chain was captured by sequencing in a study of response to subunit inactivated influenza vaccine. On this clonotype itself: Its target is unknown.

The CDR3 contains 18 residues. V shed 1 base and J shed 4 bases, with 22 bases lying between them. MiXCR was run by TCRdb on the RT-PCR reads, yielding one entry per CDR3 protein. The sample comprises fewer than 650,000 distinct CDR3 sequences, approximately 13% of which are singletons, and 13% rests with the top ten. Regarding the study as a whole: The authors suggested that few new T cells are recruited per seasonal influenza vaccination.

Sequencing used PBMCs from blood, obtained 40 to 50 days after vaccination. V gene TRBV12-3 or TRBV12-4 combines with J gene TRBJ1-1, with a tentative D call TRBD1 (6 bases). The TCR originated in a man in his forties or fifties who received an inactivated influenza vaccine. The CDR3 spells CASSLVRVWSGDGTEAFF. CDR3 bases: TGTGCCAGCAGTTTAGTCAGGGTTTGGTCAGGGGACGGCACTGAAGCTTTCTTT.